Listed below are T cell receptor beta chains from one sample, sequenced in a study of blood T cell repertoires in COVID-19. Only in-frame clones appear in the TCRdb table, and some are missing; sequencing was by immunoSEQ multiplex PCR. The sample lists around 130,000 clones; about four fifths were seen once. Sequencing input: peripheral blood. Receptors originate from a man aged 40-50 years with active or convalescent COVID-19. Both conserved end residues are part of each CDR3. The D gene is left open where the match is weak. Part of the rows lack a size; the others show once, few, many or a class for expanded clones.

V gene	D gene	clone size	J gene	CDR3 protein	CDR3 DNA
TRBV5-1	TRBD1	NA	TRBJ1-6	CASSLVPEDRAKSPLHF	TGCGCCAGCAGCTTGGTTCCTGAGGACAGGGCAAAGTCACCCCTCCACTTT
TRBV5-6	NA	many	TRBJ1-5	CASSPSGTQNQPQHF	TGTGCCAGCAGCCCATCCGGGACTCAAAATCAGCCCCAGCATTTT
TRBV5-6	NA	NA	TRBJ1-1	CASSSARGGVGTEAFF	TGTGCCAGCAGCTCGGCGCGTGGGGGCGTAGGAACTGAAGCTTTCTTT
TRBV7-2	TRBD1	NA	TRBJ1-6	CASSLAGTGSSYNSPLHF	TGTGCCAGCAGCTTAGCCGGGACAGGAAGCTCCTATAATTCACCCCTCCACTTT
TRBV6-5	TRBD1	once	TRBJ1-1	CASRTTGGTEAFF	TGTGCCAGCAGGACGACAGGGGGCACTGAAGCTTTCTTT
TRBV12-5	TRBD2	NA	TRBJ2-1	CASGFPPRGGEQFF	TGTGCTAGTGGTTTCCCCCCTCGGGGGGGTGAGCAGTTCTTC
TRBV27	NA	NA	TRBJ2-7	CASSPLLWGDCEQYF	TGTGCCAGCAGTCCCCTTTTGTGGGGGGATTGTGAGCAGTACTTC
TRBV6-5	TRBD2	NA	TRBJ2-1	CASSFSGTSSYNEQFF	TGTGCCAGCAGTTTTTCCGGGACTAGCTCCTACAATGAGCAGTTCTTC
TRBV18	TRBD1	few	TRBJ2-7	CASSPGTVEQYF	TGTGCCAGCTCACCTGGGACAGTCGAGCAGTACTTC
TRBV5-6	NA	NA	TRBJ1-2	CASSLTDYGYTF	TGTGCCAGCAGCTTGACAGACTATGGCTACACCTTC
TRBV5-1	TRBD1	NA	TRBJ1-1	CASSFGTENTEAFF	TGCGCCAGCAGCTTTGGGACAGAGAACACTGAAGCTTTCTTT
TRBV11-2	NA	NA	TRBJ1-4	CASSPRSLFEKLFF	TGTGCCAGCAGCCCGAGGAGCCTATTTGAAAAACTGTTTTTT
TRBV29-1	TRBD1	NA	TRBJ1-1	CSVDRGFGEAFF	TGCAGCGTCGACAGGGGCTTTGGGGAAGCTTTCTTT
TRBV6-1	TRBD1	NA	TRBJ1-1	CASSDFATGGKNTEAFF	TGTGCCAGCAGTGATTTTGCGACAGGGGGGAAGAACACTGAAGCTTTCTTT
TRBV7-9	TRBD1	once	TRBJ1-4	CASSLGQGNLEKLFF	TGTGCCAGCAGCTTGGGACAGGGGAATTTAGAAAAACTGTTTTTT
TRBV6-5	NA	NA	TRBJ2-7	CASSYGGPYYEQYF	TGTGCCAGCAGTTACGGCGGGCCGTACTACGAGCAGTACTTC
TRBV5-6	NA	NA	TRBJ2-7	CASSFGKEQYF	TGTGCCAGCAGCTTTGGCAAAGAGCAGTACTTC
TRBV27	NA	NA	TRBJ2-3	CASSLGARDTQYF	TGTGCCAGCAGTTTGGGGGCAAGGGATACGCAGTATTTT
TRBV7-2	NA	few	TRBJ2-7	CASSLGGSGFEQYF	TGTGCCAGCAGCTTAGGAGGTTCTGGATTCGAGCAGTACTTC
TRBV3-1/TRBV3-2	TRBD1	NA	TRBJ1-1	CASRGQGANTEAFF	TGTGCCAGCAGGGGACAGGGGGCGAACACTGAAGCTTTCTTT
TRBV9	TRBD1	few	TRBJ1-6	CASSVTVEQGSSPLHF	TGTGCCAGCAGCGTGACCGTTGAACAGGGGTCTTCACCCCTCCACTTT
TRBV2	TRBD2	NA	TRBJ2-7	CASSQAGGTNEQYF	TGTGCCAGCAGCCAAGCGGGGGGCACCAACGAGCAGTACTTC
TRBV7-3	NA	NA	TRBJ1-5	CASSLILHRGNQPQHF	TGTGCCAGCAGCTTAATCTTGCATCGGGGCAATCAGCCCCAGCATTTT
TRBV4-1	NA	few	TRBJ2-7	CASSQDQGSYEQYF	TGCGCCAGCAGCCAAGATCAGGGAAGCTACGAGCAGTACTTC
TRBV11-2	TRBD1	NA	TRBJ1-1	CASSSRQGTNTEAFF	TGTGCCAGCAGCTCCAGACAGGGGACGAACACTGAAGCTTTCTTT
TRBV12-5	NA	NA	TRBJ2-2	CASALPTITGELFF	TGTGCTAGTGCCCTTCCGACAATCACCGGGGAGCTGTTTTTT
TRBV7-9	NA	NA	TRBJ1-2	CASSSGQSHRLYGYTF	TGTGCCAGCAGCAGCGGACAGTCACACCGGTTATATGGCTACACCTTC
TRBV12-3/TRBV12-4	NA	NA	TRBJ2-5	CASSLNSQTQYF	TGTGCCAGCAGTTTAAACAGTCAGACCCAGTACTTC
TRBV7-9	TRBD2	NA	TRBJ2-4	CASSLGLAGGPLAKNIQYF	TGTGCCAGCAGCTTGGGGCTAGCGGGGGGTCCACTAGCCAAAAACATTCAGTACTTC
TRBV12-5	TRBD1	NA	TRBJ2-7	CASGLPRTGGYEQYF	TGTGCTAGTGGTTTGCCCCGGACAGGGGGCTACGAGCAGTACTTC